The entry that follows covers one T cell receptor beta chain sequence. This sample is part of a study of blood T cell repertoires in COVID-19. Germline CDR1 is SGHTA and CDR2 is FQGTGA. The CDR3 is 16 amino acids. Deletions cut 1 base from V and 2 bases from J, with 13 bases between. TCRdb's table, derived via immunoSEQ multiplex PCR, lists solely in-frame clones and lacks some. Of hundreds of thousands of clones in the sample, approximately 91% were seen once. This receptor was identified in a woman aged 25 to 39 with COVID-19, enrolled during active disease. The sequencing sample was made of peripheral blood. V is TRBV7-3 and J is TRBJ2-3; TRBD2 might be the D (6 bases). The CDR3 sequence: CASSLMAGYNTDTQYF. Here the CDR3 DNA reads TGTGCCAGCAGCTTAATGGCGGGATACAACACAGATACGCAGTATTTT. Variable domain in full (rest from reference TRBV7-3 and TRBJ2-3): GAGVSQTPSNKVTEKGKYVELRCDPISGHTALYWYRQSLGQGPEFLIYFQGTGAADDSGLPNDRFFAVRPEGSVSTLKIQRTERGDSAVYLCASSLMAGYNTDTQYFGPGTRLTVL.